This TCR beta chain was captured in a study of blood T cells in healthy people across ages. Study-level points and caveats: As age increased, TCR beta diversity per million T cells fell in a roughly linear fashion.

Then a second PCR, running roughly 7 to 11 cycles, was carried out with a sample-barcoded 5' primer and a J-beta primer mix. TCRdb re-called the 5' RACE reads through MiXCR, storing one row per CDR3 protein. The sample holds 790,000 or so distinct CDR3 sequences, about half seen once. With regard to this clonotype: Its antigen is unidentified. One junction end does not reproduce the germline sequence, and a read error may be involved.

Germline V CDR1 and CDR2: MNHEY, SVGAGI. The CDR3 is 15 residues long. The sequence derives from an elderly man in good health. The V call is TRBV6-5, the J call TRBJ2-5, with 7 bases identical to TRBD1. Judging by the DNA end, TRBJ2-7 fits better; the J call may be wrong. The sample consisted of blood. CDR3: CASTYDRDSGYEQYF. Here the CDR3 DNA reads TGTGCCAGCACTTACGATCGGGACAGTGGCTACGAGCAGTACTTC.